A single sample gave rise to the 20 T cell receptor beta chains below, sequenced in a study of long-term antiretroviral therapy in people with HIV. Run at survey level, the immunoSEQ assay was version v3.0. Some clones are missing from TCRdb's copy, which holds only in-frame ones; the method was immunoSEQ multiplex PCR. The data contain 35,000 or so clones, 90% to 95% of them singletons. The sequencing here drew on unsorted PBMCs, taken 4.1 years after starting antiretroviral therapy. These receptor sequences come from a woman aged 45 to 65 with HIV.

The chain joins TRBV2 to TRBJ1-5; D is unresolved. V dropped 6 bases and J dropped 0 bases, with 9 bases sitting between them. Germline loops: CDR1 SNHLY, CDR2 FYNNEI. CDR3 length: 14 amino acids. CDR3 sequence: CASRTTTSNQPQHF. The CDR3 DNA reads as TGTGCCAGCAGAACGACAACTAGCAATCAGCCCCAGCATTTT.

The chain uses TRBV5-6 and TRBJ2-1; the D is unclear. Germline CDR1 SGHDT, CDR2 YYEEEE. The CDR3 runs 15 residues. V lost 1 base and J 0 bases, leaving 8 bases between the germline ends. The DNA for the CDR3 is TGTGCCAGCAGCTTGCTCCAAACCTCCTACAATGAGCAGTTCTTC. This codes for CASSLLQTSYNEQFF.

This rearrangement joins TRBV6-5 to TRBJ2-7; D remains ambiguous. The CDR3 is made up of 13 amino acids. V was clipped by 2 bases and J by 3 bases, with 8 bases between them. The germline CDR1 and CDR2 sequences are MNHEY and SVGAGI. The CDR3 sequence is CASSYGPIYEQYF. The DNA for the CDR3 is TGTGCCAGCAGTTACGGGCCGATCTACGAGCAGTACTTC.

V usage is TRBV10-3 and J usage is TRBJ1-1, with D hard to call. Germline V CDR1 and CDR2: ENHRY, SYGVKD. The CDR3 has 14 residues. V shed 3 bases and J shed 1 base, with 9 bases lying between them. CDR3 in DNA: TGTGCCATCAGTGATGGGCAGGAGAACACTGAAGCTTTCTTT. Its translation is CAISDGQENTEAFF.

This sequence joins TRBV7-2 and TRBJ2-3; 8 bases line up with TRBD2. The V gene end was trimmed by 5 bases and the J gene end by 6 bases; junction bases not matched to a gene: 10. The CDR3 extends over 15 amino acids. Germline CDR1 is SGHTA and CDR2 is FQGNSA. The CDR3 here is CASSASGGLVDTQYF. The CDR3 bases are TGTGCCAGCAGCGCAAGCGGGGGTCTTGTGGATACGCAGTATTTT.

V and J are TRBV6-5 and TRBJ2-3, with TRBD2 matching 7 bases. Germline assignment: CDR1 MNHEY and CDR2 SVGAGI. V trimming: 2 bases; J trimming: 1 base; junction bases outside the gene matches: 6. The CDR3 consists of 16 residues. The CDR3 nucleotides are TGTGCCAGCAGTTACGCTAGCGGACTCGGCACAGATACGCAGTATTTT. Protein product: CASSYASGLGTDTQYF.

This rearrangement joins TRBV2 to TRBJ1-6; D unclear. Germline values: CDR1 SNHLY, CDR2 FYNNEI. Trimming removed 1 base from V and 13 bases from J, with 20 bases in between. CDR3 length equals 16 residues. This chain's CDR3 is CASSEEGRAPMRPLHF. CDR3 DNA: TGTGCCAGCAGTGAAGAGGGCAGAGCCCCCATGAGGCCCCTCCACTTT.

V and J are TRBV7-9 and TRBJ2-7; 7 nucleotides agree with TRBD2. Germline CDR1 and CDR2: SEHNR and FQNEAQ (reference sequence). CDR3 length equals 14 residues. V was clipped by 5 bases and J by 0 bases; unmatched bases: 4. The CDR3 nucleotides read TGTGCCAGCAGCCGAGCGGGGCCCTCCTACGAGCAGTACTTC. This translates into CASSRAGPSYEQYF. Drawing the rest from reference TRBV7-9 and TRBJ2-7, the complete variable domain is DTGVSQNPRHKITKRGQNVTFRCDPISEHNRLYWYRQTLGQGPEFLTYFQNEAQLEKSRLLSDRFSAERPKGSFSTLEIQRTEQGDSAMYLCASSRAGPSYEQYFGPGTRLTVT.

The rearrangement links TRBV30 to TRBJ1-5; TRBD1 is a possible D gene (5 bases). CDR1 is GTSNPN, CDR2 SVGIG, per germline (reference sequence). The CDR3 is 13 residues long. Trimming removed 5 bases from V and 4 bases from J, with 12 bases in between. CDR3 DNA: TGTGCCTGGCAGGGAGGGGTTAATCAGCCCCAGCATTTT. Translation: CAWQGGVNQPQHF.

This chain uses TRBV4-2 with TRBJ2-7; 8 positions agree with TRBD2. Germline V CDR1 and CDR2: LGHNA, YNFKEQ. With V trimmed by 1 base and J by 9 bases, 8 bases remained unmatched. The CDR3 runs to 14 residues. The CDR3 DNA follows: TGTGCCAGCAGCCAAGGAACGAGCGGGGGAGTGCAGTACTTC. Translated: CASSQGTSGGVQYF.

This clone was observed a few times. The CDR3 nucleotides read TGTGCTAGTGGTCCCAGGGGAGGGGGCAAGGATACGCAGTATTTT. Protein sequence: CASGPRGGGKDTQYF. The rearrangement uses TRBV12-5 and TRBJ2-3, with D possibly called TRBD1 or TRBD2 (7 bases each). From germline, CDR1 is LGHNT and CDR2 FRNRAP. The CDR3 extends over 15 amino acids. Trimming removed 5 bases at V and 6 bases at J, with 18 bases between.

The chain couples TRBV11-1 to TRBJ2-2; 7 nucleotides agree with TRBD1. Germline CDR1 reads SGHAT; CDR2 reads FQDESV (reference sequence). V gave up 2 bases and J gave up 6 bases; unmatched junction bases: 9. The CDR3 extends over 16 amino acids. The CDR3: CASSLTGQNYPGELFF. The CDR3 DNA follows: TGTGCCAGCAGCTTAACGGGACAGAATTACCCCGGGGAGCTGTTTTTT.

The rearrangement uses TRBV2 and TRBJ1-1; D possibly corresponds to TRBD1 (5 bases). Germline values: CDR1 SNHLY, CDR2 FYNNEI. CDR3 size: 17 residues. V was trimmed by 5 bases and J by 1 base, leaving 20 bases between them. DNA for the CDR3: TGTGCCAGCAGTTTGGGACCTATCCTTGTAGGGAACACTGAAGCTTTCTTT. Translating it yields CASSLGPILVGNTEAFF.

The CDR3 sequence is CASSWTGSGGPYEQYF. The DNA for the CDR3 is TGCGCCAGCAGCTGGACTGGTAGCGGGGGACCATACGAGCAGTACTTC. V is TRBV5-1 and J is TRBJ2-7; 9 positions match TRBD2. CDR1 and CDR2 from the germline V gene are SGHRS and YFSETQ. The ends lost 3 bases at V and 4 bases at J; junction bases unmatched: 11. This CDR3 has 16 amino acids.

V gene TRBV5-1 combines with J gene TRBJ1-3; D not resolved. The CDR3 consists of 16 residues. Trimming shortened V by 1 base and J by 0 bases, and 11 bases separated the two germline ends. Germline assignment: CDR1 SGHRS and CDR2 YFSETQ. DNA of the CDR3: TGCGCCAGCAGCTTGCAACTTACGAGCTCTGGAAACACCATATATTTT. Encoded protein: CASSLQLTSSGNTIYF.

This chain uses TRBV27 with TRBJ2-6; 7 bases are shared with TRBD1. The V gene end was trimmed by 6 bases and the J gene end by 0 bases; junction bases not matched to a gene: 8. Germline-derived CDR1 and CDR2 are MNHEY and SMNVEV (reference sequence). The CDR3 totals 17 residues. The CDR3 sequence: CASRTSGQSSGANVLTF. The CDR3 DNA reads TGTGCCAGCAGAACTTCGGGACAGTCCTCTGGGGCCAACGTCCTGACTTTC.

The CDR3 DNA reads TGTGCCAGTAGTTCGGCTAGCGGGGGGTACAATGAGCAGTTCTTC. Protein: CASSSASGGYNEQFF. The chain employs TRBV19 and TRBJ2-1; 11 bases are a match to TRBD2. CDR1 is LNHDA and CDR2 is SQIVND in the germline V gene (reference sequence). With V trimmed by 5 bases and J by 4 bases, 4 bases remained unmatched. The CDR3 is made up of 15 amino acids.

The chain carries TRBV5-6 and TRBJ2-2, with TRBD2 matching over 7 bases. This CDR3 is built from 14 residues. After removal of 0 bases from V and 6 bases from J, the junction contained 2 bases not matched to a gene. CDR1 and CDR2 from the germline V gene are SGHDT and YYEEEE. The CDR3 sequence is CASSLGAGAGELFF. The CDR3, as DNA: TGTGCCAGCAGCTTGGGTGCGGGGGCCGGGGAGCTGTTTTTT.

This clone was seen only a few times. The J gene is TRBJ1-4, the V gene TRBV10-3, with a tentative D call TRBD1 (6 bases). The CDR3 runs to 15 residues. Germline V gene sequence: CDR1 ENHRY, CDR2 SYGVKD. V lost 0 bases to trimming and J lost 13 bases, with 18 bases between them. DNA for the CDR3: TGTGCCATCAGTGAGTCTGGGATAAAGGGGGATAGACTGTTTTTT. Translating it yields CAISESGIKGDRLFF.

This chain's CDR3 is CASSDDRAQAHSGNTIYF. The DNA for the CDR3 is TGCGCCAGCAGCGATGACAGGGCCCAGGCCCACTCTGGAAACACCATATATTTT. The rearrangement joins TRBV10-1 to TRBJ1-3; 7 bases match TRBD1. Germline-derived CDR1 and CDR2 are WNHNN and SYGVQD (reference sequence). The CDR3 spans 18 residues. Trimming cost V 6 bases and J 0 bases; bases outside gene matches: 14.